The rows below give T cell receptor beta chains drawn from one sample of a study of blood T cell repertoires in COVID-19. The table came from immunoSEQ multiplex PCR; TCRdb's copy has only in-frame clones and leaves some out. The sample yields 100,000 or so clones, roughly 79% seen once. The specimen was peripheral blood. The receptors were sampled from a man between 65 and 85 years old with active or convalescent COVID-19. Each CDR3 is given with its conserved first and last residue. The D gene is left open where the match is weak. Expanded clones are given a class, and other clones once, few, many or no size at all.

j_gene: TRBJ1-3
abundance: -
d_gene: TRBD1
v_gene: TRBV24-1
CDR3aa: CATSDPTGIGNTIYF
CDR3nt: TGTGCCACCAGTGATCCGACAGGGATCGGCAACACCATATATTTT

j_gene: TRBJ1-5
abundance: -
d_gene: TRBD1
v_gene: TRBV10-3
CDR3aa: CATLADRGSNQPQHF
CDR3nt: TGTGCCACCTTGGCCGACAGGGGTAGCAATCAGCCCCAGCATTTT

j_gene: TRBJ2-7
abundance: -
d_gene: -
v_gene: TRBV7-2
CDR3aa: CASSLRQMGSYEQYF
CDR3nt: TGTGCCAGCAGCTTAAGACAGATGGGCTCCTACGAGCAGTACTTC

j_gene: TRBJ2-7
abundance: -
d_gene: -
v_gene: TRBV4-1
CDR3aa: CASSQEGASYEQYF
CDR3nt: TGCGCCAGCAGCCAAGAAGGAGCTTCCTACGAGCAGTACTTC

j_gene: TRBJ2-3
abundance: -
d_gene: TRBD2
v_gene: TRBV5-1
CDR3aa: CASSLGYLAADTDTQYF
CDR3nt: TGCGCCAGCAGCTTGGGTTACCTAGCGGCTGACACAGATACGCAGTATTTT

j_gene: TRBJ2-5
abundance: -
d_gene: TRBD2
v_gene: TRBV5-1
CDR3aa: CASSLGGSGGQETQYF
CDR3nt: TGCGCCAGCAGCCTTGGTGGTAGCGGGGGGCAAGAGACCCAGTACTTC

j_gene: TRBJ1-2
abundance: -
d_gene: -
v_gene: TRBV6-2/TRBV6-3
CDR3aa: CASSFPSGGLKAYGYTF
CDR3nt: TGTGCCAGCAGTTTCCCCAGCGGAGGACTGAAAGCCTATGGCTACACCTTC

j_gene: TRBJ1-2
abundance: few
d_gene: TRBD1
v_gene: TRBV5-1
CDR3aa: CASSRWTGENGYTF
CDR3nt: TGCGCCAGCAGCCGATGGACAGGCGAGAATGGCTACACCTTC

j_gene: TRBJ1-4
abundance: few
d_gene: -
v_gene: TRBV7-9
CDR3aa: CASSTTWGDSPRGKLFF
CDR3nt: TGTGCCAGCAGCACAACTTGGGGGGACTCGCCGCGTGGAAAACTGTTTTTT

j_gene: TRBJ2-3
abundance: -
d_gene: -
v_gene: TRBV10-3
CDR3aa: CAISGLGTSTDTQYF
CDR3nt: TGTGCCATCAGTGGACTAGGAACTAGCACAGATACGCAGTATTTT

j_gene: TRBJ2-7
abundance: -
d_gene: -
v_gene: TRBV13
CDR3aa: CASSLGEGAPLEQYF
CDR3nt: TGTGCCAGCAGCTTAGGGGAGGGGGCCCCGCTCGAGCAGTACTTC

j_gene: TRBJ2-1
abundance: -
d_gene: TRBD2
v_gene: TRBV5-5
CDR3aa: CASSLGLAGDEQFF
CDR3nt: TGTGCCAGCAGCCTGGGACTAGCGGGAGATGAGCAGTTCTTC

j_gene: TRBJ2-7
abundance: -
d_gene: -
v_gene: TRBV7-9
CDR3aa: CASSLAGGLSAYEQYF
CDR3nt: TGTGCCAGCAGCTTAGCGGGGGGGCTGTCGGCCTACGAGCAGTACTTC

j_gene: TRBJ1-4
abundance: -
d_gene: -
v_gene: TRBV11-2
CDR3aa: CASKNRGPNEKLFF
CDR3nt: TGTGCCAGCAAAAACCGGGGTCCAAATGAAAAACTGTTTTTT

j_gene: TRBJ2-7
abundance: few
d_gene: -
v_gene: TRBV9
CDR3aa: CASSVAGGNTYEQYF
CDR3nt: TGTGCCAGCAGCGTAGCTGGCGGGAATACTTACGAGCAGTACTTC

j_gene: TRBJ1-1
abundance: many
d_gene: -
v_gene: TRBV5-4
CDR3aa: CASSLGRAQVNTEAFF
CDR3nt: TGTGCCAGCAGCTTGGGACGAGCCCAGGTGAACACTGAAGCTTTCTTT

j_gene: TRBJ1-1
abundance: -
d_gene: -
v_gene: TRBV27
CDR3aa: CASSPAQGPTEAFF
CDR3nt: TGTGCCAGCAGTCCCGCACAGGGTCCCACTGAAGCTTTCTTT

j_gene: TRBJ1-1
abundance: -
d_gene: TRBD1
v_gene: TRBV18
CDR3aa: CASSLRDRGTEAFF
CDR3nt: TGTGCCAGCTCCCTCCGGGACAGAGGCACTGAAGCTTTCTTT

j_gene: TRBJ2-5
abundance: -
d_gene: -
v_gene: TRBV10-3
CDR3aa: CAISELQQETQYF
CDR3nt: TGTGCCATCAGTGAGTTGCAGCAAGAGACCCAGTACTTC

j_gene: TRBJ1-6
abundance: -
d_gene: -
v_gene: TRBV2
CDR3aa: CASLQGIRSPLHF
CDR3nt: TGTGCCAGTCTGCAGGGAATCAGATCACCCCTCCACTTT

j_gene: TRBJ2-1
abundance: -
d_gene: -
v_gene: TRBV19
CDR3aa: CASSPLGGDNEQFF
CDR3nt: TGTGCCAGTAGTCCTCTAGGGGGGGACAATGAGCAGTTCTTC

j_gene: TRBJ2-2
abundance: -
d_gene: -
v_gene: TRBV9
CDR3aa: CASSARGLANTGELFF
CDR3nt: TGTGCCAGCAGCGCCCGAGGTCTTGCGAACACCGGGGAGCTGTTTTTT

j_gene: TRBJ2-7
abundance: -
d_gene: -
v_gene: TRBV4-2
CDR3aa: CASSQDRAFYEQYF
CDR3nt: TGTGCCAGCAGCCAAGACAGGGCGTTCTACGAGCAGTACTTC

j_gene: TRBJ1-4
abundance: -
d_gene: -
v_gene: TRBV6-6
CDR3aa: CASWGGATNEKLFF
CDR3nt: TGTGCCAGTTGGGGGGGGGCAACTAATGAAAAACTGTTTTTT